This TCR beta chain was captured by sequencing in a study of blood T cell repertoires in COVID-19. The method was immunoSEQ multiplex PCR; TCRdb's version includes in-frame clones alone and lacks a portion of them. Among approximately 180,000 clones listed, 80% to 90% were seen once. The trim removed 3 bases at V and 4 bases at J, leaving 6 bases unmatched. Germline V gene sequence: CDR1 SGHRS, CDR2 YFSETQ. CDR3 length: 14 residues. The sequence was obtained from a man in his 60s with acute or convalescent COVID-19. This chain links TRBV5-1 with TRBJ1-2, with 7 nucleotides matching TRBD1. Sequencing was done on a sample of peripheral blood. Here the CDR3 DNA reads TGCGCCAGCAGCTATAAGGAGGGGGCCTATGGCTACACCTTC. Translating it yields CASSYKEGAYGYTF.